The next 3 T cell receptor beta chains were all read from a single sample in a study of blood T cell repertoires in COVID-19. The method was immunoSEQ multiplex PCR; TCRdb's version includes in-frame clones alone and lacks a portion of them. The table has hundreds of thousands of clones, around four fifths seen once. The specimen was peripheral blood. The receptors stem from a man younger than 40 with active or convalescent COVID-19.

The chain recombines TRBV6-5 with TRBJ2-7; the match to TRBD1 covers 9 bases. CDR3 length equals 15 residues. Germline CDR1 MNHEY, CDR2 SVGAGI. Trimming took 6 bases from V and 1 from J; bases not matched to a gene: 7. CDR3 DNA sequence: TGTGCCAGCAGACCTGGGACAGGGAATTCCTACGAGCAGTACTTC. Its translation is CASRPGTGNSYEQYF.

The CDR3 spells CASSPRQGQPPSNEQFF. In nucleotides, the CDR3 is TGTGCCAGCAGCCCACGACAGGGACAGCCACCCTCGAATGAGCAGTTCTTC. The chain links TRBV7-9 to TRBJ2-1, with 7 nucleotides matching TRBD1. Germline assignment: CDR1 SEHNR and CDR2 FQNEAQ (reference sequence). Trimming cost V 5 bases and J 7 bases; bases outside gene matches: 17. The CDR3 is made up of 17 amino acids. The whole variable domain, filled in from reference TRBV7-9 and TRBJ2-1, reads DTGVSQNPRHKITKRGQNVTFRCDPISEHNRLYWYRQTLGQGPEFLTYFQNEAQLEKSRLLSDRFSAERPKGSFSTLEIQRTEQGDSAMYLCASSPRQGQPPSNEQFFGPGTRLTVL.

The rearrangement joins TRBV7-8 to TRBJ2-1, with a weak D call TRBD1 (6 bases). CDR1 is SGHVS, CDR2 FQNEAQ, per germline. The CDR3 has 14 residues. V was trimmed by 5 bases and J by 8 bases, leaving 16 bases between them. The CDR3 DNA sequence: TGTGCCAGCAGCCACTTACAGGGAGATTATGAGCAGTTCTTC. This sequence encodes CASSHLQGDYEQFF.